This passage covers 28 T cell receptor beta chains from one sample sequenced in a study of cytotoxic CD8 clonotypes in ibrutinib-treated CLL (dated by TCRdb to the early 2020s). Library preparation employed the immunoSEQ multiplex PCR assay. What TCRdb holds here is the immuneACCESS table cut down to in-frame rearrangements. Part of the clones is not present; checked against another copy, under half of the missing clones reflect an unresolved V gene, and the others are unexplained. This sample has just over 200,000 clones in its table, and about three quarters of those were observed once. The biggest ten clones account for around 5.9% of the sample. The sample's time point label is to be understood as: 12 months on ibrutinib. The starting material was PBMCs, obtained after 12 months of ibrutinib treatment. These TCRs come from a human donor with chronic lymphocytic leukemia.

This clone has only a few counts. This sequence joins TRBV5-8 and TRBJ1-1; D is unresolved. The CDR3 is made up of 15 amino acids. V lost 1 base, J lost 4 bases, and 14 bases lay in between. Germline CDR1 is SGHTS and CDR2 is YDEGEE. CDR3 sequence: CASSLKSATSTEAFF. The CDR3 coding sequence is TGTGCCAGCAGCTTGAAATCAGCGACGAGCACTGAAGCTTTCTTT.

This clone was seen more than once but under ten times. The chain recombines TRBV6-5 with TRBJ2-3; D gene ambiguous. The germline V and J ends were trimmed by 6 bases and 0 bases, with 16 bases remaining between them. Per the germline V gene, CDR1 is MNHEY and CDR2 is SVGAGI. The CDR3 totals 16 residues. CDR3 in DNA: TGTGCCAGCAGCTACGCACTGGGTTGGAGCACAGATACGCAGTATTTT. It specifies CASSYALGWSTDTQYF.

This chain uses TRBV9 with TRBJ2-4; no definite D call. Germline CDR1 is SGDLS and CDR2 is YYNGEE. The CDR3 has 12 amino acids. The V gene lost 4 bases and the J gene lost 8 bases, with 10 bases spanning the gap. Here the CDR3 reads CASSTRGDIQYF. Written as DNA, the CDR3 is TGTGCCAGCAGCACCCGAGGTGACATTCAGTACTTC.

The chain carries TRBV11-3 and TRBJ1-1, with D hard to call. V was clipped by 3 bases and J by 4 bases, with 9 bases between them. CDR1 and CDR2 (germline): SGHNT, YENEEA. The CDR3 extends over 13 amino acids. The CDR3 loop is CASSFGAGTEAFF. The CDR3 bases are TGTGCCAGCAGCTTCGGAGCGGGCACTGAAGCTTTCTTT.

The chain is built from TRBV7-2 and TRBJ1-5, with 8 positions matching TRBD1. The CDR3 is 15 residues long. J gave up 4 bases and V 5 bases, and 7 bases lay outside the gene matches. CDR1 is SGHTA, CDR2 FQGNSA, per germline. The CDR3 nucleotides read TGTGCCAGCAGCCCAAGACAGGGGATTAATCAGCCCCAGCATTTT. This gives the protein CASSPRQGINQPQHF.

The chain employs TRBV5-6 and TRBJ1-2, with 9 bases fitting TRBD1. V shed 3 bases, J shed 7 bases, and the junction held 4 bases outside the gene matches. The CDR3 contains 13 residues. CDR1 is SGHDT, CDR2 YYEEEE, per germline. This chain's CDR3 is CASSWDRDFGYTF. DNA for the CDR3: TGTGCCAGCAGCTGGGACAGGGACTTTGGCTACACCTTC.

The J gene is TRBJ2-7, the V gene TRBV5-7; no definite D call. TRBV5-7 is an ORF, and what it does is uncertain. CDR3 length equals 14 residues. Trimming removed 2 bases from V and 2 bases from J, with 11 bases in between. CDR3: CASSFVIRPYEQYF. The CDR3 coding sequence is TGTGCCAGCAGCTTTGTAATCAGGCCCTACGAGCAGTACTTC.

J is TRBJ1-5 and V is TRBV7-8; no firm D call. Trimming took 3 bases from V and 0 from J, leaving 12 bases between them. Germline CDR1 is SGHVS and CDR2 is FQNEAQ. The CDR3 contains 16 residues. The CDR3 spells CASSFLGVASNQPQHF. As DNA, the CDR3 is TGTGCCAGCAGCTTCCTCGGGGTAGCTAGCAATCAGCCCCAGCATTTT.

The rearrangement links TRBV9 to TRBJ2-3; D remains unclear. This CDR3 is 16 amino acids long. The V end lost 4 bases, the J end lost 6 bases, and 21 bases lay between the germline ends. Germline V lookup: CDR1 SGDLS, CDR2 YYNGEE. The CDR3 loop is CASSLSASAYVDTQYF. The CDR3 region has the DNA TGTGCCAGCAGCCTCTCGGCAAGCGCTTATGTGGATACGCAGTATTTT.

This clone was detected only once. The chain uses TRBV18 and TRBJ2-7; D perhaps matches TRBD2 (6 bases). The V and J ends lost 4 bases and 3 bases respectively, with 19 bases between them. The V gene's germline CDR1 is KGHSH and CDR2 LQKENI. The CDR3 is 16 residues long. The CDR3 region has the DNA TGTGCCAGCTCACGATCGGAGGGCGTCGGTTACTACGAGCAGTACTTC. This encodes CASSRSEGVGYYEQYF.

CDR3 amino acids: CASSIPRRSQETQYF. Here the CDR3 DNA reads TGTGCCAGCAGCATACCCCGGCGCAGTCAAGAGACCCAGTACTTC. The chain couples TRBV5-8 to TRBJ2-5, with unresolved D. V was cut by 4 bases and J by 2 bases, with 15 bases left in between. Germline V CDR1 and CDR2: SGHTS, YDEGEE. This CDR3 contains 15 residues.

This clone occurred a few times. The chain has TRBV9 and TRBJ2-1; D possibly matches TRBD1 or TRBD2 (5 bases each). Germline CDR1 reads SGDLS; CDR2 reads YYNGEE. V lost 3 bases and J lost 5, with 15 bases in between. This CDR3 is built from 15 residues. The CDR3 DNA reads TGTGCCAGCAGCGCTCCATTGGGGGTAAACAATGAGCAGTTCTTC. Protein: CASSAPLGVNNEQFF.

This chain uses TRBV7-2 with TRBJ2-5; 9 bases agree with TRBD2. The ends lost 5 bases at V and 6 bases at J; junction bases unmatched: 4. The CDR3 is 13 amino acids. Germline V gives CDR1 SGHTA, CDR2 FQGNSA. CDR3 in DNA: TGTGCCAGCAGCCTCAGCGGGGGGAAGACCCAGTACTTC. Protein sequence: CASSLSGGKTQYF.

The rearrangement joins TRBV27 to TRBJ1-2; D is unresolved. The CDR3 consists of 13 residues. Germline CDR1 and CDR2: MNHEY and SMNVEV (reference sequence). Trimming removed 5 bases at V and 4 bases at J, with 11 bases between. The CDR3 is CASSPGLFYGYTF. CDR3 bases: TGTGCCAGCAGTCCCGGGTTGTTCTATGGCTACACCTTC.

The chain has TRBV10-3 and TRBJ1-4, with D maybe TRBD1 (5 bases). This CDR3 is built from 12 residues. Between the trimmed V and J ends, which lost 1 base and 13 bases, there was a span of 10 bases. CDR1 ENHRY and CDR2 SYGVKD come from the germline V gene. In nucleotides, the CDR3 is TGTGCCATCAGTGAGTGGGGGGTCGGACTGTTTTTT. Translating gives CAISEWGVGLFF.

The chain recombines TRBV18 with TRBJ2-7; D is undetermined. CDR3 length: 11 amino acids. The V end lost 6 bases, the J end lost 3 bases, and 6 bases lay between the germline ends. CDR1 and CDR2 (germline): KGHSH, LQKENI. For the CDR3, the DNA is TGTGCCAGCTCTTCAGTCTACGAGCAGTACTTC. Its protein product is CASSSVYEQYF.

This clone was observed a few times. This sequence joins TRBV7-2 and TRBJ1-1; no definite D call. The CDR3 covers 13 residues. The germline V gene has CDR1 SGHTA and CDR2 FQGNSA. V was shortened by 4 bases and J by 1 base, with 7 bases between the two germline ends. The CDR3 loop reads CASSSPWNTEAFF. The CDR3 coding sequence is TGTGCCAGCAGCTCCCCCTGGAACACTGAAGCTTTCTTT.

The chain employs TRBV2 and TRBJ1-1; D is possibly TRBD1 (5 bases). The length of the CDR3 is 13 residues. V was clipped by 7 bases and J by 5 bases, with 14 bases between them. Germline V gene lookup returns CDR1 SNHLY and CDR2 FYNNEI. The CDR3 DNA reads TGTGCCAGCACGATTCAGGGAGTGACTGAAGCTTTCTTT. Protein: CASTIQGVTEAFF. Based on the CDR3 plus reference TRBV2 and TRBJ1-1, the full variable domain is EPEVTQTPSHQVTQMGQEVILRCVPISNHLYFYWYRQILGQKVEFLVSFYNNEISEKSEIFDDQFSVERPDGSNFTLKIRSTKLEDSAMYFCASTIQGVTEAFFGQGTRLTVV.

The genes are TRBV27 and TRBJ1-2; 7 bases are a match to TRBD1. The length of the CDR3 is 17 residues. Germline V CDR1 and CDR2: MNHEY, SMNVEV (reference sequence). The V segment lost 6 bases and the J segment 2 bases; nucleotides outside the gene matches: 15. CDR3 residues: CASSRQWGLTGNYGYTF. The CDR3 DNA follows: TGTGCCAGCAGCCGCCAGTGGGGGTTGACAGGGAACTATGGCTACACCTTC.

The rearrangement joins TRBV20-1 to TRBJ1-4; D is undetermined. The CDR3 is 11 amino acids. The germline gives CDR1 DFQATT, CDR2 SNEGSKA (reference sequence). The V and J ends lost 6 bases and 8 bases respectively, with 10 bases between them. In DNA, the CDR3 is TGCAGTGCCCCGCGGGGAGAAAAACTGTTTTTT. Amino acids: CSAPRGEKLFF.

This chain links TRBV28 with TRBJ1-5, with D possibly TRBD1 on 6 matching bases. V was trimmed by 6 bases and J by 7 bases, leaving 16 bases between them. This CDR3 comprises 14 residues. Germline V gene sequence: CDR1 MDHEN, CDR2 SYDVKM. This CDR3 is CASSQDRIRQPQHF. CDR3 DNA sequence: TGTGCCAGCAGCCAGGACAGAATCCGCCAGCCCCAGCATTTT. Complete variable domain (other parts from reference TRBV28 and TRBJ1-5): DVKVTQSSRYLVKRTGEKVFLECVQDMDHENMFWYRQDPGLGLRLIYFSYDVKMKEKGDIPEGYSVSREKKERFSLILESASTNQTSMYLCASSQDRIRQPQHFGDGTRLSIL.

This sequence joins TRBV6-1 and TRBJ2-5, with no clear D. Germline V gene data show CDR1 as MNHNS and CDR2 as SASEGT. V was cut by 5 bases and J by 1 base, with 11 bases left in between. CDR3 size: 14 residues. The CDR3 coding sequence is TGTGCCAGCAGTTTTTTGGGTAGCCAAGAGACCCAGTACTTC. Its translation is CASSFLGSQETQYF.

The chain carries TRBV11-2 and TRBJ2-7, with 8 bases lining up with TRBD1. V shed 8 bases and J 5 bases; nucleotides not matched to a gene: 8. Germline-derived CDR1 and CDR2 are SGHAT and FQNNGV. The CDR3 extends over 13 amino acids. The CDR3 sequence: CASLIGTGNEQYF. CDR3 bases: TGTGCCAGCTTAATCGGGACAGGCAACGAGCAGTACTTC.

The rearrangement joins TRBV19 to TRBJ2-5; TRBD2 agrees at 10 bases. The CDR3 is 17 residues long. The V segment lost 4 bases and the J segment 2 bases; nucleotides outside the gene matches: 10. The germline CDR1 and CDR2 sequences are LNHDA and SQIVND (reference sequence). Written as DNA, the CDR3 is TGTGCCAGTAGTACCTTGAGAAGGACTAGCGGTCAAGAGACCCAGTACTTC. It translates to CASSTLRRTSGQETQYF.

CDR3 in DNA: TGTGCCAGCAGCACAATCGACTCGGGTACGCAGTATTTT. Its translation: CASSTIDSGTQYF. The rearrangement joins TRBV7-9 to TRBJ2-3; D is unclear. The CDR3 is 13 residues long. CDR1 SEHNR and CDR2 FQNEAQ come from the germline V gene (reference sequence). V was cut by 5 bases and J by 8 bases, with 14 bases left in between.

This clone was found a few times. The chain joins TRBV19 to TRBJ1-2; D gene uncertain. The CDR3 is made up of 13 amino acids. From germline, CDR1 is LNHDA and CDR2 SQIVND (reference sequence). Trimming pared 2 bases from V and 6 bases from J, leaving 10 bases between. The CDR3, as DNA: TGTGCCAGTAGTATACGGCCCGGGAATGGCTACACCTTC. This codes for CASSIRPGNGYTF.

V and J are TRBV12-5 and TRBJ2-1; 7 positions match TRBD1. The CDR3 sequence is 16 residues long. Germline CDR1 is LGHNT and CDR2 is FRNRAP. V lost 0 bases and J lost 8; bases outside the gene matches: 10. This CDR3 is CASGLVRTGAPDEQFF. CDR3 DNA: TGTGCTAGTGGTTTGGTAAGGACAGGCGCACCGGATGAGCAGTTCTTC.

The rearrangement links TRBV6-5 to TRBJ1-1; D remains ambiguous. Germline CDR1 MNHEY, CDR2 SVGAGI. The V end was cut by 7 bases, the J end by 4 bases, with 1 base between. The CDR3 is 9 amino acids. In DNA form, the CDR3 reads TGTGCCAGCATCACTGAAGCTTTCTTT. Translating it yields CASITEAFF.